The source of this T cell receptor (beta chain) is a study of T cell repertoires in cytomegalovirus infection. Study overall: From public TCR beta signatures came an indication of both CMV infection and matching HLA type. General study results and limits: The ex vivo response was dominated by HLA-C-restricted CMV-specific TCR beta clonotypes. People with CMV and the relevant HLA were identified by cumulative public TCR beta family frequency.

TCRdb redid the calling of the reads with MiXCR, one entry per CDR3 protein. The sample has around 230,000 distinct CDR3 sequences, approximately 7% seen once. This clonotype came up many times. Its antigen remains unknown. This CDR3 is built from 16 residues. The V end was cut by 1 base, the J end by 0 bases, with 10 bases between. Looked up from germline, CDR1 is SGHVS and CDR2 is FNYEAQ. This TCR was recovered from a human donor in good health (CMV status not recorded). Some clones in this sample may be carry-over from other donors' samples. The chain couples TRBV7-6 to TRBJ1-3, with D hard to call. The specimen sequenced was PBMCs. The CDR3 DNA follows: TGTGCCAGCAGCTTAGACGGTTGGGCCTCTGGAAACACCATATATTTT. It is translated as CASSLDGWASGNTIYF. Together with reference TRBV7-6 and TRBJ1-3, the CDR3 gives the full variable domain: GAGVSQSPRYKVTKRGQDVALRCDPISGHVSLYWYRQALGQGPEFLTYFNYEAQQDKSGLPNDRFSAERPEGSISTLTIQRTEQRDSAMYRCASSLDGWASGNTIYFGEGSWLTVV.